The 8 T cell receptor beta chains presented below share a single source sample, sequenced in a study of T cell repertoires in cytomegalovirus infection. TCRdb processed the reads anew with MiXCR; each CDR3 protein has one entry. The table includes 450,000 to 650,000 distinct CDR3 sequences, about 30% detected once. Material: PBMCs. The receptors shown here come from a human donor in good health (CMV status not recorded). Some clones in this sample may be carry-over from other donors' samples.

The chain carries TRBV12-3 or TRBV12-4 and TRBJ1-2, with D unclear. This CDR3 region has 14 residues. The V and J ends lost 3 bases and 0 bases respectively, with 8 bases between them. CDR3 coding DNA: TGTGCCAGCAGTTTTAGTCGACCTAACTATGGCTACACCTTC. Its protein product is CASSFSRPNYGYTF.

This clonotype came up a few times. The rearrangement uses TRBV7-9 and TRBJ2-7, with 11 nucleotides matching TRBD2. Unmatched junction bases numbered 2, after V lost 1 base and J lost 6 bases. The CDR3 runs 14 residues. Germline-derived CDR1 and CDR2 are SEHNR and FQNEAQ (reference sequence). The CDR3 loop reads CASSLVTSGSEQYV. The CDR3 bases are TGTGCCAGCAGCTTAGTTACTAGCGGGAGCGAGCAGTACGTC.

In its sample, this clonotype was seen a few times. V is TRBV6-8 and J is TRBJ2-7; the D gene could be TRBD1 or TRBD2 (6 bases each). The CDR3 totals 15 residues. The V end was cut by 8 bases, the J end by 2 bases, with 19 bases between. Germline V gene data show CDR1 as MNHGY and CDR2 as SAAAGT. CDR3 sequence: CASQTGAGDTYEQYV. Written as DNA, the CDR3 is TGTGCCAGCCAAACGGGGGCAGGGGATACCTACGAGCAGTACGTC.

This clonotype was seen a few times. The CDR3 DNA reads as TGCGCCAGCAGCCATACACTTGGTGCGGACACTGAAGCTTTCTTT. It is translated as CASSHTLGADTEAFF. This chain uses TRBV4-3 with TRBJ1-1; D unresolved. V gave up 3 bases and J gave up 3 bases, with 14 bases separating them. The germline V gene has CDR1 LGHNA and CDR2 YSLEER. The CDR3 has 15 amino acids.

In this sample, this clonotype turned up a few times. J is TRBJ2-7 and V is TRBV5-5; no reliable D call. CDR1 is SGHKS, CDR2 YYEKEE, per germline (reference sequence). The CDR3 runs to 16 residues. V was pared by 2 bases and J by 3 bases, with 18 bases between. CDR3 residues: CASSFIVTGSLYEQYF. CDR3 nucleotides: TGTGCCAGCAGCTTTATAGTCACGGGCAGCCTCTACGAGCAGTACTTC.

In this sample, this clonotype turned up a few times. V and J are TRBV4-3 and TRBJ2-4; no clear D gene. The CDR3 has 14 residues. V was trimmed by 9 bases and J by 3 bases, leaving 15 bases between them. Germline-derived CDR1 and CDR2 are LGHNA and YSLEER. DNA for the CDR3: TGCGCCAGAATAGACTCTGACGTCAAAAACATTCAGTACTTC. Amino acid sequence: CARIDSDVKNIQYF.

This clonotype was counted many times. The chain couples TRBV27 to TRBJ1-2, with TRBD1 matching over 9 bases. The CDR3 length is 14 residues. Germline V gene sequence: CDR1 MNHEY, CDR2 SMNVEV (reference sequence). Germline trimming cut 4 bases from V and 8 bases from J; bases unmatched to any gene: 8. CDR3 nucleotides: TGTGCCAGCAGTTCGGCGGGACAGGGTTACGGCTACACCTTC. This sequence encodes CASSSAGQGYGYTF.

The CDR3 DNA is TGTGCCAGCACCCCGGTACAGGGTCCCTACGAGCAGTACGTC. Its protein is CASTPVQGPYEQYV. The chain couples TRBV6-6 to TRBJ2-7; D possibly corresponds to TRBD1 (6 bases). CDR3 size: 14 residues. Trimming removed 7 bases from V and 2 bases from J, with 15 bases in between. Germline V gene sequence: CDR1 MNHNY, CDR2 SVGAGI (reference sequence).